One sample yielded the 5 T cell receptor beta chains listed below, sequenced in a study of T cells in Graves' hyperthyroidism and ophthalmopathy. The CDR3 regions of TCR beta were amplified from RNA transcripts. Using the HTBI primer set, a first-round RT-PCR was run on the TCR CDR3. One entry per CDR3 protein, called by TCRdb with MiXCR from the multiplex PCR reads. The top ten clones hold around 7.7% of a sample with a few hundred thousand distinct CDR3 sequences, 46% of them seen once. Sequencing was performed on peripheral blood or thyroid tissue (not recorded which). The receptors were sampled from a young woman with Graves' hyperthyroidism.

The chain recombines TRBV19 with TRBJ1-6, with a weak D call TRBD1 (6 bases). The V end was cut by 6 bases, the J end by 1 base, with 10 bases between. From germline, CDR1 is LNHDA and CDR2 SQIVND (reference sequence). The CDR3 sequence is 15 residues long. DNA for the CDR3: TGTGCCAGTAGCCAGGGGCGTTCCTATAATTCACCCCTCCACTTT. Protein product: CASSQGRSYNSPLHF.

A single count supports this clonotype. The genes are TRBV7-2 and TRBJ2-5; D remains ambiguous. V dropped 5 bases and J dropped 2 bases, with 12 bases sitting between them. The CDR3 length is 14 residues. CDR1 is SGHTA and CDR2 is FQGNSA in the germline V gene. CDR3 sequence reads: CASSPWTRQETQYF. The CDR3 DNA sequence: TGTGCCAGCAGCCCTTGGACCAGGCAAGAGACCCAGTACTTC.

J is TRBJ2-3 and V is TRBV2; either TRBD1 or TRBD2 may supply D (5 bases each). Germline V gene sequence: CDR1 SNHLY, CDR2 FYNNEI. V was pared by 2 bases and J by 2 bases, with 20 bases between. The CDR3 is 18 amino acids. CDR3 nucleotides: TGTGCCAGCAGTGAACTAAGCGGTCAGAGAGGGGCCACAGATACGCAGTATTTT. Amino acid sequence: CASSELSGQRGATDTQYF.

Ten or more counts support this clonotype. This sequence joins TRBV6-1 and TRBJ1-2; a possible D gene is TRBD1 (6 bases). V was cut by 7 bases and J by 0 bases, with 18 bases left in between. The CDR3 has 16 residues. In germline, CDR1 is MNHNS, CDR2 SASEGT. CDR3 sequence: CASTSTGEPTNYGYTF. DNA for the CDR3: TGTGCCAGCACCTCGACAGGAGAACCGACTAACTATGGCTACACCTTC.

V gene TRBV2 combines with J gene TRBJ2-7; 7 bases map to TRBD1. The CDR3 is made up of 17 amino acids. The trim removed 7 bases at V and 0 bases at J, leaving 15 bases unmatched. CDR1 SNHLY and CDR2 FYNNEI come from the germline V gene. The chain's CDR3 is CASNTPQGQWSSYEQYF. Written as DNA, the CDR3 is TGTGCCAGCAATACTCCCCAGGGACAGTGGAGCTCCTACGAGCAGTACTTC. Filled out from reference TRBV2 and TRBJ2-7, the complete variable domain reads EPEVTQTPSHQVTQMGQEVILRCVPISNHLYFYWYRQILGQKVEFLVSFYNNEISEKSEIFDDQFSVERPDGSNFTLKIRSTKLEDSAMYFCASNTPQGQWSSYEQYFGPGTRLTVT.